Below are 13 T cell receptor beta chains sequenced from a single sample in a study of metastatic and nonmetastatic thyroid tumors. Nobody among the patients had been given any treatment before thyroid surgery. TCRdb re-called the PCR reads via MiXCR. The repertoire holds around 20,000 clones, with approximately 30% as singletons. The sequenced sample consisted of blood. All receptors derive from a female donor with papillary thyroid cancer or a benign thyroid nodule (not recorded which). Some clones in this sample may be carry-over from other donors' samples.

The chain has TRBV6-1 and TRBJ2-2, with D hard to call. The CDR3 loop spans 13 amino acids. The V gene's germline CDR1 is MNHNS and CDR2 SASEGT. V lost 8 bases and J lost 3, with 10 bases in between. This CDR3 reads CASHRTDTGELFF. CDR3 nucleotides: TGTGCCAGCCATCGAACTGACACCGGGGAGCTGTTTTTT.

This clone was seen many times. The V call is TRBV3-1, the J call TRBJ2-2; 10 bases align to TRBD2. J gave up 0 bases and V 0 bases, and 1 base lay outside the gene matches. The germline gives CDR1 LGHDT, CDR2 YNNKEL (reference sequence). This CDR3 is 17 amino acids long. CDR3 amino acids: CASSQEGLASNTGELFF. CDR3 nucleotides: TGTGCCAGCAGCCAAGAGGGACTAGCGTCGAACACCGGGGAGCTGTTTTTT.

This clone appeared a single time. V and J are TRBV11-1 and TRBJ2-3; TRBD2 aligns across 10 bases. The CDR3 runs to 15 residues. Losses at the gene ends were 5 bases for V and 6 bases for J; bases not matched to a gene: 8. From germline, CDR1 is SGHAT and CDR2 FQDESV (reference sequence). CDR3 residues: CASSALAGVGDTQYF. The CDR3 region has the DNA TGTGCCAGCAGCGCCCTAGCGGGAGTGGGGGATACGCAGTATTTT.

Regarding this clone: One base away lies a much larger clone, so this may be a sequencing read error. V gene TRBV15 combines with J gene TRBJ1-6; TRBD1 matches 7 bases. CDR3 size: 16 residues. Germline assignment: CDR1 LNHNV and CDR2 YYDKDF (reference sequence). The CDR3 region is CTASRSRTGDNSPLHF. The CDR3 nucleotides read TGTACCGCCAGCAGATCACGGACAGGAGATAATTCACCCCTCCACTTT. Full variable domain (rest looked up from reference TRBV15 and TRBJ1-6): DAMVIQNPRYQVTQFGKPVTLSCSQTLNHNVMYWYQQKSSQAPKLLFHYYDKDFNNEADTPDNFQSRRPNTSFCFLDIRSPGLGDTAMYLCTASRSRTGDNSPLHFGNGTRLTVT.

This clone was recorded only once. CDR3 amino acids: CASSADFIGPKDTGELFF. DNA for the CDR3: TGCGCCAGCAGCGCCGACTTCATCGGGCCGAAGGACACCGGGGAGCTGTTTTTT. This chain links TRBV5-1 with TRBJ2-2, with unresolved D. The CDR3 sequence is 18 residues long. V lost 4 bases and J lost 3, with 22 bases in between. CDR1 is SGHRS, CDR2 YFSETQ, per germline.

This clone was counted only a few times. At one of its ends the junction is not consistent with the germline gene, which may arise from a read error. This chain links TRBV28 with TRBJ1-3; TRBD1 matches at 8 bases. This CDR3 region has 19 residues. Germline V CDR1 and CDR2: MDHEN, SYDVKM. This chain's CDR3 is CATSDFLAGGLISGNTIYF. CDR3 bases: TGTGCCACCAGTGATTTTTTGGCAGGGGGCCTTATCTCTGGAAACACCATATATTTT.

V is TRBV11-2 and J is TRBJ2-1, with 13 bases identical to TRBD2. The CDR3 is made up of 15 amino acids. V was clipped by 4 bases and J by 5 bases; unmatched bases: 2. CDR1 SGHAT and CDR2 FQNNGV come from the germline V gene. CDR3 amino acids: CASSWGLAGHNEQFF. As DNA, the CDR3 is TGTGCCAGCAGCTGGGGACTAGCGGGGCACAATGAGCAGTTCTTC.

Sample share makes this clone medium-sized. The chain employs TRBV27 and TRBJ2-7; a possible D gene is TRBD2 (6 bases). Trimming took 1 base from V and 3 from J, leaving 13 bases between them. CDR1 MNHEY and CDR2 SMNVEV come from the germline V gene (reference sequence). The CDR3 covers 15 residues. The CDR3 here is CASSLLAGRSYEQYF. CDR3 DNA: TGTGCCAGCAGTTTATTGGCGGGACGGAGCTACGAGCAGTACTTC.

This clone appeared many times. For the CDR3, the DNA is TGTGCCAGCAGTGTGGACAACCAAGAGACCCAGTACTTC. Amino acid sequence: CASSVDNQETQYF. The chain employs TRBV2 and TRBJ2-5, with D tentatively TRBD1 (5 bases). The ends were cut back, 4 bases at V and 0 bases at J, with 6 bases in the middle. The CDR3 has 13 residues. Germline CDR1 reads SNHLY; CDR2 reads FYNNEI. Drawing the rest from reference TRBV2 and TRBJ2-5, the complete variable domain is EPEVTQTPSHQVTQMGQEVILRCVPISNHLYFYWYRQILGQKVEFLVSFYNNEISEKSEIFDDQFSVERPDGSNFTLKIRSTKLEDSAMYFCASSVDNQETQYFGPGTRLLVL.

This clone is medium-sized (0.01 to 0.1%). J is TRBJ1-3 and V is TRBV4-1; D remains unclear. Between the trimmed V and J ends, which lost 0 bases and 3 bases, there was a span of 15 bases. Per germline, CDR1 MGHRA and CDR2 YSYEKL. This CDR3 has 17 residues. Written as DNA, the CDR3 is TGCGCCAGCAGCCAAGATCTCTATCAAGTAGGTGGAAACACCATATATTTT. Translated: CASSQDLYQVGGNTIYF.

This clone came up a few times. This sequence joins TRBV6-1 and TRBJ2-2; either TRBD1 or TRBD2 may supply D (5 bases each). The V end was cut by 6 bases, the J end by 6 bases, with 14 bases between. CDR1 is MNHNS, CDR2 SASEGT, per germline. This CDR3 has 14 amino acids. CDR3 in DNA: TGTGCCAGCAGGATGGACATGGGGGCCGGGGAGCTGTTTTTT. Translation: CASRMDMGAGELFF.

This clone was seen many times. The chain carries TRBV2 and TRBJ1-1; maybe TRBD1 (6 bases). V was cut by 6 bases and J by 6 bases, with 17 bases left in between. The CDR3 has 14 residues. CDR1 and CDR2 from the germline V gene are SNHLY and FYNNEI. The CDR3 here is CASRKDSPLPEAFF. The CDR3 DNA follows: TGTGCCAGCAGAAAGGACAGCCCCCTCCCTGAAGCTTTCTTT.

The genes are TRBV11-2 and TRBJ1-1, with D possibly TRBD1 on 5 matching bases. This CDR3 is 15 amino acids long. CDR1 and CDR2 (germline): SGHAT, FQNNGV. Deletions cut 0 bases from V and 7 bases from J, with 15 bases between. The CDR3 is CASSLDPGQALEAFF. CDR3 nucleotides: TGTGCCAGCAGCTTAGATCCGGGGCAGGCCCTTGAAGCTTTCTTT.